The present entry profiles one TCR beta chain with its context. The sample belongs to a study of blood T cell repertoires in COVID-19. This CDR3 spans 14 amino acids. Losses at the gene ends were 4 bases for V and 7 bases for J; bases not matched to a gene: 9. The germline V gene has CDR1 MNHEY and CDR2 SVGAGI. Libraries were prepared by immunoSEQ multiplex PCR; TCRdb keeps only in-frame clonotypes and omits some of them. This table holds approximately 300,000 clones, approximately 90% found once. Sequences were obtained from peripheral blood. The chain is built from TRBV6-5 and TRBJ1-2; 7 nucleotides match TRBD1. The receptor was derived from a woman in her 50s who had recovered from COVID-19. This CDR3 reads CASSFRQGKGGYTF. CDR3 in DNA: TGTGCCAGCAGTTTTAGACAGGGAAAGGGTGGCTACACCTTC.